The present T cell receptor beta chain was sequenced within a study of T cells in Graves' hyperthyroidism and ophthalmopathy. Study-level points and caveats: Stable hyperthyroidism was told apart from ophthalmopathy by a model built on 13 V-J features. The blood repertoire included most of the expanded thyroid clonotypes above 0.001. Progression to ophthalmopathy was predicted a median of roughly 6.6 months early.

RNA transcripts were the template for amplifying TCR beta CDR3 regions. The HTBI primer set was used in a first-round RT-PCR of the TCR CDR3. TCRdb recomputed calls from the multiplex PCR reads with MiXCR, one row per CDR3 protein. The repertoire holds roughly 500,000 distinct CDR3 sequences, with about 46% as singletons. The CDR3 consists of 13 residues. CDR1 is SQVTM and CDR2 is ANQGSEA in the germline V gene. V was clipped by 8 bases and J by 7 bases; unmatched bases: 11. This clonotype showed up just a few times. Its antigen is still unknown. The sequencing input was peripheral blood or thyroid tissue (not recorded which). The source is an adult woman with Graves' disease, either hyperthyroidism or ophthalmopathy (not recorded which). The rearrangement links TRBV29-1 to TRBJ2-5; 9 bases fit TRBD1. The CDR3 sequence: CSPIPGQGGTQYF. The CDR3 nucleotides read TGCAGCCCTATTCCGGGACAGGGCGGGACCCAGTACTTC.